This TCR beta chain was profiled in a study of blood T cells in healthy people across ages. Trimming removed 4 bases at V and 4 bases at J, with 12 bases between. CDR3 size: 13 residues. The germline gives CDR1 SQVTM, CDR2 ANQGSEA. The donors, aged roughly 6 to 90, were healthy Caucasians from Russia. Primers used in a second PCR of about 7 to 12 cycles were a sample-barcoded 5' primer and a J-beta primer mix. A 12-random-nucleotide template-switch adaptor tagged each cDNA molecule. TCRdb redid the calling of the 5' RACE reads with MiXCR, one entry per CDR3 protein. The data contain just over 800,000 distinct CDR3 sequences, 62% of them singletons.

The V call is TRBV29-1, the J call TRBJ2-3, with a weak D call TRBD2 (7 bases). The sequence was obtained from a young man in good health. The source material was blood. CDR3 amino acids: CSVGGGPADTQYF. The DNA of the CDR3 is TGCAGCGTTGGGGGGGGGCCGGCAGATACGCAGTATTTT.